These T cell receptor beta chains were read from a single sample in a study of blood T cells in healthy people across ages. MiXCR was run by TCRdb on the 5' RACE reads, yielding one entry per CDR3 protein. The sample includes roughly 830,000 distinct CDR3 sequences, 62% of them seen just once. The source material was blood. These receptors all come from a man younger than 40 in good health. The CDR3 runs from the conserved cysteine through the conserved F or W. A D gene is named only where the DNA matches it firmly. Expanded clones get a size class; other rows say once, few or many, or leave the size out.

j_call clone_size v_call d_call cdr3_aa cdr3_nt
TRBJ2-2 - TRBV4-3 TRBD2 CASSRTSGGDTGELFF TGCGCCAGCAGCCGCACTAGCGGGGGGGATACCGGGGAGCTGTTTTTT
TRBJ1-1 - TRBV12-3/TRBV12-4 - CASSLEGGTEAFF TGTGCCAGCAGTTTGGAGGGTGGCACTGAAGCTTTCTTT
TRBJ2-3 - TRBV7-9 - CASSQVPHQDTDTQYF TGTGCCAGCAGCCAAGTCCCTCACCAAGACACAGATACGCAGTATTTT
TRBJ1-4 - TRBV27 - CASSGDGRREKLFF TGTGCCAGCAGTGGGGATGGCCGAAGGGAAAAACTGTTTTTT
TRBJ2-7 - TRBV2 TRBD2 CASRKTSGGRSYEQYF TGTGCCAGCAGGAAGACTAGCGGGGGGCGCTCCTACGAGCAGTACTTC
TRBJ1-5 - TRBV12-3/TRBV12-4 TRBD1 CASSVRFRDRGQQGNQPQHF TGTGCCAGCAGTGTCAGATTCCGGGACAGGGGGCAACAAGGCAATCAGCCCCAGCATTTT
TRBJ2-5 few TRBV12-3/TRBV12-4 TRBD1 CASSYQGAPETQYF TGTGCCAGCAGTTACCAGGGGGCCCCAGAGACCCAGTACTTC
TRBJ2-3 once TRBV15 TRBD2 CATSRTLAGASTDTQYF TGTGCCACCAGCAGAACCCTAGCGGGGGCTAGCACAGATACGCAGTATTTT
TRBJ1-2 few TRBV28 - CASSLPQGRVRYTF TGTGCCAGCAGTTTACCCCAGGGAAGGGTGAGGTACACCTTC
TRBJ1-2 few TRBV7-9 - CASSLDTTGPYGYTF TGTGCCAGCAGCTTAGACACAACAGGTCCCTATGGCTACACCTTC
TRBJ2-1 - TRBV4-2 TRBD2 CASRWDGGASYNEQFF TGTGCCAGCAGATGGGACGGGGGGGCGTCCTACAATGAGCAGTTCTTC
TRBJ2-3 - TRBV6-5 - CASSYLAFPDTQYF TGTGCCAGCAGTTATCTAGCCTTCCCAGATACGCAGTATTTT
TRBJ2-1 few TRBV4-3 TRBD1 CASSLGTGSKERFF TGCGCCAGCAGCCTTGGGACAGGGAGCAAGGAACGGTTCTTC
TRBJ2-1 - TRBV13 - CASSLYSFNEQFF TGTGCCAGCAGCTTATACAGCTTCAATGAGCAGTTCTTC
TRBJ2-3 - TRBV6-2/TRBV6-3 - CASSYSARGRPYTDTQYF TGTGCCAGCAGTTACTCGGCTCGGGGGCGACCTTACACAGATACGCAGTATTTT
TRBJ1-6 - TRBV29-1 - CSARTQEGNSPLHF TGCAGCGCCCGGACTCAAGAGGGTAATTCACCCCTCCACTTT
TRBJ1-2 - TRBV29-1 TRBD1 CSVEGQGVGYGYTF TGCAGCGTTGAGGGACAGGGGGTCGGCTATGGCTACACCTTC
TRBJ2-1 - TRBV4-1 - CASSQGSRGNEQFF TGCGCCAGCAGCCAAGGGTCACGGGGGAATGAGCAGTTCTTC
TRBJ2-7 - TRBV12-3/TRBV12-4 - CASRKDGTGYEQYF TGTGCCAGCAGAAAAGACGGGACTGGATACGAGCAGTACTTC
TRBJ1-2 once TRBV3-1 - CASGQENVGYTF TGTGCCAGCGGCCAAGAGAACGTGGGCTACACCTTC
TRBJ2-1 few TRBV9 - CASSVGGNYNEQFF TGTGCCAGCAGCGTAGGAGGGAATTACAATGAGCAGTTCTTC
TRBJ2-3 - TRBV6-6 TRBD2 CASRPTSGEGADTQYF TGTGCCAGCAGGCCGACTAGCGGGGAAGGGGCAGATACGCAGTATTTT
TRBJ1-4 once TRBV15 - CATSGTVITAEKLFF TGTGCCACCAGCGGGACGGTAATTACAGCTGAAAAACTGTTTTTT
TRBJ1-4 - TRBV4-2 - CASSRPLGGATNEKLFF TGTGCCAGCAGCCGCCCTCTTGGGGGAGCAACTAATGAAAAACTGTTTTTT
TRBJ2-5 - TRBV5-1 TRBD2 CASSIPGLAGMETQYF TGCGCCAGCAGCATCCCCGGACTAGCGGGGATGGAGACCCAGTACTTC
TRBJ1-2 once TRBV25-1 - CASSFRLNYGYTF TGTGCCAGCAGTTTTCGATTAAACTATGGCTACACCTTC
TRBJ2-7 - TRBV28 - CASTSPGTNSDEQYF TGTGCCAGCACTTCCCCCGGGACGAACTCCGACGAGCAGTACTTC
TRBJ2-3 once TRBV6-1 TRBD2 CASRVSGGANTDTQYF TGTGCCAGCAGAGTTAGCGGGGGGGCCAACACAGATACGCAGTATTTT
TRBJ2-1 few TRBV10-3 TRBD1 CAISAAGTGSNNEQFF TGTGCCATCAGCGCCGCCGGGACAGGGTCTAACAATGAGCAGTTCTTC
TRBJ2-3 - TRBV5-1 TRBD1 CASSFYGTATDTQYF TGCGCCAGCAGCTTTTACGGGACAGCCACAGATACGCAGTATTTT
TRBJ2-6 once TRBV28 TRBD1 CASRGQGTPGANVLTF TGTGCCAGCAGGGGACAGGGTACCCCTGGGGCCAACGTCCTGACTTTC
TRBJ2-7 - TRBV5-1 - CASRPEQGYYEQYF TGCGCCAGCAGGCCAGAACAGGGATACTACGAGCAGTACTTC
TRBJ1-2 few TRBV29-1 - CSVESTIYGYTF TGCAGCGTTGAGTCAACCATTTATGGCTACACCTTC
TRBJ2-3 - TRBV29-1 - CNCRDPDTQYF TGCAACTGCAGGGATCCAGATACGCAGTATTTT
TRBJ1-4 - TRBV7-2 TRBD1 CASSLAGGRTNEKLFF TGTGCCAGCAGCTTGGCAGGGGGCAGAACTAATGAAAAACTGTTTTTT
TRBJ2-7 - TRBV20-1 TRBD1 CSARGGGGTYEQYF TGCAGTGCTAGAGGAGGGGGCGGCACCTACGAGCAGTACTTC
TRBJ2-3 - TRBV7-9 - CASSAATDTQYF TGTGCCAGCAGCGCTGCCACAGATACGCAGTATTTT
TRBJ2-5 - TRBV11-2 - CASSPSGGLQEQYF TGTGCCAGCAGCCCAAGTGGGGGGTTGCAGGAGCAGTACTTC
TRBJ2-1 - TRBV7-2 - CASSPSGDGFNEQFF TGTGCCAGCAGCCCCTCCGGGGACGGTTTCAATGAGCAGTTCTTC
TRBJ2-7 - TRBV3-1 TRBD2 CASSQDLGTSGGKQYF TGTGCCAGCAGCCAAGATCTTGGGACTAGCGGGGGAAAGCAGTACTTC
TRBJ1-2 - TRBV5-4 - CASSPTTAYGYGYTF TGTGCCAGCAGCCCGACGACAGCCTATGGATATGGCTACACCTTC
TRBJ2-3 once TRBV6-6 TRBD1 CASSYGTGIDTQYF TGTGCCAGCAGTTATGGGACAGGGATAGATACGCAGTATTTT
TRBJ2-3 few TRBV6-5 - CASSYASQRDTQYF TGTGCCAGCAGTTATGCCAGCCAGAGAGATACGCAGTATTTT
TRBJ2-5 - TRBV20-1 - CSARDSGRDNEQYF TGCAGTGCTAGAGATTCAGGCAGGGACAATGAGCAGTACTTC